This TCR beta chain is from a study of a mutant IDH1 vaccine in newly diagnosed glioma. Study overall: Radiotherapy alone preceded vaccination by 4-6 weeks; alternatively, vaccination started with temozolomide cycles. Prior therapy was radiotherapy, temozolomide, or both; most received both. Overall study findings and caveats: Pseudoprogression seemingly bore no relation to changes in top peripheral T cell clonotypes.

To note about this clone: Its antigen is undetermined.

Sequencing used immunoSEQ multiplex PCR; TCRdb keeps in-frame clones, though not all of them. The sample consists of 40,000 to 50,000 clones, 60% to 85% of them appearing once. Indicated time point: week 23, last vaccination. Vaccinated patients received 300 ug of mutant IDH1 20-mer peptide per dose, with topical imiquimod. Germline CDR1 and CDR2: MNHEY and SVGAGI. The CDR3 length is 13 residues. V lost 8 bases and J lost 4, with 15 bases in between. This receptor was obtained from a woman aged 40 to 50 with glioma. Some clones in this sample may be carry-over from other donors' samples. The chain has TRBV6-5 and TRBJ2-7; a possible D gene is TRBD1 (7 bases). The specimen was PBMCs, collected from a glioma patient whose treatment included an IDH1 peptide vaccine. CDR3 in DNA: TGTGCCAGCTCGCGGGACAGTATATACGAGCAGTACTTC. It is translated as CASSRDSIYEQYF.